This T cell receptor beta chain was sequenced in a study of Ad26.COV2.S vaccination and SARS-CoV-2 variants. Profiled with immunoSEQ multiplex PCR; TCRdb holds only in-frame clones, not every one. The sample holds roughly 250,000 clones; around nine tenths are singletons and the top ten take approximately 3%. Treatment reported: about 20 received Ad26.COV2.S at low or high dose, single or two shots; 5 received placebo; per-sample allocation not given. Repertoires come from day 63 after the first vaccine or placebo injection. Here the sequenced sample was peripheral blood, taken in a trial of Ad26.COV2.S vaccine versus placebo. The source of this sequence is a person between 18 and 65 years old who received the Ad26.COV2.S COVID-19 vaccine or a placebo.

DNA of the CDR3: TGTGCCAGCAGCCTCGTGGCTGAAGCTTTCTTT. Amino acid sequence: CASSLVAEAFF. The chain links TRBV7-2 to TRBJ1-1; unclear D gene. V was cut by 5 bases and J by 6 bases, with 7 bases left in between. The germline CDR1 and CDR2 sequences are SGHTA and FQGNSA. The CDR3 has 11 residues.